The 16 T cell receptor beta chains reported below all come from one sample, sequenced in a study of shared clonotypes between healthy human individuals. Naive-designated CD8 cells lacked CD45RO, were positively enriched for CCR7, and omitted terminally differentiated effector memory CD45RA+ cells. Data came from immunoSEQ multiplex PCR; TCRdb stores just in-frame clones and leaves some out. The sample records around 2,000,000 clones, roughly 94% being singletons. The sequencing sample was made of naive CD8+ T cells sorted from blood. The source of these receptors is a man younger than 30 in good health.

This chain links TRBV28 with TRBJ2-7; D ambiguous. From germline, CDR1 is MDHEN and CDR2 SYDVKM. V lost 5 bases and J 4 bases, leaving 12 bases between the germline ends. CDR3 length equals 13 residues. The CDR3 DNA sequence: TGTGCCAGCAGTGTTGGGCGAGGTTACGAGCAGTACTTC. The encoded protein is CASSVGRGYEQYF.

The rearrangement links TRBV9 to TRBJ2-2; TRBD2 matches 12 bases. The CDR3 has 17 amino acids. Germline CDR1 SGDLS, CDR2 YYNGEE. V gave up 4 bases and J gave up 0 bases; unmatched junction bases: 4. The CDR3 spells CASSPGLAGSNTGELFF. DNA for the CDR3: TGTGCCAGCAGCCCAGGACTAGCGGGATCGAACACCGGGGAGCTGTTTTTT.

Here the CDR3 DNA reads TGTGCCAGCAGCAGAACAGGGAACGAGCAGTACTTC. Its protein is CASSRTGNEQYF. The rearrangement joins TRBV11-2 to TRBJ2-7, with D possibly matching TRBD1 (6 bases). The V end was cut by 5 bases, the J end by 5 bases, with 10 bases between. The germline CDR1 and CDR2 sequences are SGHAT and FQNNGV. This CDR3 comprises 12 residues.

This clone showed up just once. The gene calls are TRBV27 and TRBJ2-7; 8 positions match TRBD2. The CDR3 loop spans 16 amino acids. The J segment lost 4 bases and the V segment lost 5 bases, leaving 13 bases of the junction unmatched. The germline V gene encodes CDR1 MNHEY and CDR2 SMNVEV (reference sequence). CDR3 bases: TGTGCCAGCAGTCCCACACCCAGCGGGGGAGCATACGAGCAGTACTTC. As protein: CASSPTPSGGAYEQYF.

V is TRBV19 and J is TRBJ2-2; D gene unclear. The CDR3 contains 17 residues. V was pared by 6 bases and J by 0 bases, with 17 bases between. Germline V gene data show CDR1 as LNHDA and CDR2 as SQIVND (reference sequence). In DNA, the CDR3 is TGTGCCAGTAGACCCGCAGCAACCTCACCGAACACCGGGGAGCTGTTTTTT. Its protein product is CASRPAATSPNTGELFF.

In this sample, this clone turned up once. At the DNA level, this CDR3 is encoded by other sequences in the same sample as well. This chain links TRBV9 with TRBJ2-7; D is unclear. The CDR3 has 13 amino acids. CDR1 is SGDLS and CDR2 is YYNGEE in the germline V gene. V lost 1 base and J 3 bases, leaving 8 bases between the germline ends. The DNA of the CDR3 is TGTGCCAGCAGCGTACGTGATAACTACGAGCAGTACTTC. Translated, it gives CASSVRDNYEQYF. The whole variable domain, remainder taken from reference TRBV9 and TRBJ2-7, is DSGVTQTPKHLITATGQRVTLRCSPRSGDLSVYWYQQSLDQGLQFLIQYYNGEERAKGNILERFSAQQFPDLHSELNLSSLELGDSALYFCASSVRDNYEQYFGPGTRLTVT.

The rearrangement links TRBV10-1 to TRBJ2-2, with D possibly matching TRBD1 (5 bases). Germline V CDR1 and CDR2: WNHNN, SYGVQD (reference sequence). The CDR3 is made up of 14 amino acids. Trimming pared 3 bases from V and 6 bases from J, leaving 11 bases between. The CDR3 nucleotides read TGCGCCAGCAGTGAACAGGCCGAGCCCGGGGAGCTGTTTTTT. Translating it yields CASSEQAEPGELFF.

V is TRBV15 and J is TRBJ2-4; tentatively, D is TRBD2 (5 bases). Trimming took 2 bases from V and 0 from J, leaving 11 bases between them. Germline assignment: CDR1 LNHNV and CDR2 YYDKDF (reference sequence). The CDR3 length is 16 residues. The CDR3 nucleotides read TGTGCCACCAGCAGAACTGAGGGAATAGCCAAAAACATTCAGTACTTC. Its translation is CATSRTEGIAKNIQYF.

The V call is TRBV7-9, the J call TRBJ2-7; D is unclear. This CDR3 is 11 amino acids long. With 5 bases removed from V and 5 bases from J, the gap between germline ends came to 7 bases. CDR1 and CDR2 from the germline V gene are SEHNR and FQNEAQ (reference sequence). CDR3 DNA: TGTGCCAGCAGCCCACAAGACGAGCAGTACTTC. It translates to CASSPQDEQYF.

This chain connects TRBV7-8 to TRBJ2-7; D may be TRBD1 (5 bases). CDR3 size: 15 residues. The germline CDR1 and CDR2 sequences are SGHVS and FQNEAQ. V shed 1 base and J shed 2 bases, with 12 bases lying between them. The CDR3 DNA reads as TGTGCCAGCAGCTTAGGCAGGGTGGGGCCCTACGAGCAGTACTTC. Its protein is CASSLGRVGPYEQYF.

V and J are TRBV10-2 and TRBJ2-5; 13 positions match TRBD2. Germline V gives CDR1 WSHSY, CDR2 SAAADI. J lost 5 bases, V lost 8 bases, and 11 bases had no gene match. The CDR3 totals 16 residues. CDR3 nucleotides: TGCGCCAGCGGTGGACTAGCGGGAGAGGGAGGGGAGACCCAGTACTTC. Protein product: CASGGLAGEGGETQYF.

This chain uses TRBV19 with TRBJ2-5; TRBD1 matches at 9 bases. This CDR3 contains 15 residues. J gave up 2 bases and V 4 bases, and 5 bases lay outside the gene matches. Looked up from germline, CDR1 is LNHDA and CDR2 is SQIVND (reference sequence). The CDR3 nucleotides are TGTGCCAGTAGTACCGTGGGACAGGGACAAGAGACCCAGTACTTC. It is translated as CASSTVGQGQETQYF.

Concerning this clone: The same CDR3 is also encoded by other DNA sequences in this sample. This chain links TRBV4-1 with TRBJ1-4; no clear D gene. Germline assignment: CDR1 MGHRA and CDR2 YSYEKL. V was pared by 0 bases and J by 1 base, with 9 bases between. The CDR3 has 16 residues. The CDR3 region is CASSQDTEGTNEKLFF. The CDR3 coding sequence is TGCGCCAGCAGCCAAGATACGGAGGGAACTAATGAAAAACTGTTTTTT.

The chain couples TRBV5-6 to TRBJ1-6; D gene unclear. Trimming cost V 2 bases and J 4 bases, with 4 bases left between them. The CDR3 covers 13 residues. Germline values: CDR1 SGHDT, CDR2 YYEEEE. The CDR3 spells CASSFTYNSPLHF. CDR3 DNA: TGTGCCAGCAGCTTCACTTATAATTCACCCCTCCACTTT.

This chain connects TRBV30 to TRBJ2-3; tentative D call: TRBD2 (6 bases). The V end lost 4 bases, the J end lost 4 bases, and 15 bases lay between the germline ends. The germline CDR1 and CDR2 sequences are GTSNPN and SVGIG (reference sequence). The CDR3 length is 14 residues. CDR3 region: CAWTSSSEADTQYF. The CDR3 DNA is TGTGCCTGGACCTCATCTAGCGAGGCAGATACGCAGTATTTT.

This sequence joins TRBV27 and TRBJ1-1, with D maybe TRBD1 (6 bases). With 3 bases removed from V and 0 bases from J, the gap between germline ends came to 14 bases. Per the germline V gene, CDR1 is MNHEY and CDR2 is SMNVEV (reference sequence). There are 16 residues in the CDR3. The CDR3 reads CASSLIPDSMNTEAFF. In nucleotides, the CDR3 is TGTGCCAGCAGTTTGATCCCGGACAGCATGAACACTGAAGCTTTCTTT.